The 13 T cell receptor beta chains listed next were all sequenced from one sample in a study of CXCR3-negative and CXCR3-positive naive CD8 T cells. The study made its TRB cDNA libraries by 5' RACE, adding UMI labels. TCRdb reprocessed the 5' RACE reads and keeps a single row for each CDR3 protein, giving no DNA. The sample has under 75,000 distinct CDR3 sequences. The sample taken for sequencing was naive CXCR3- CD8+ T cells from blood. This sample's subset: CD45RO-CCR7+CD27+CD95- naive CD8+ T cells lacking CXCR3 (TNR3-). Receptors were obtained from a human donor in good health. Some clones in this sample may be carry-over from other donors' samples.

This chain uses TRBV7-9 with TRBJ2-3; TCRdb's D gene call, TRBD2, goes unchecked for lack of DNA. This CDR3 has 15 amino acids. The germline CDR1 and CDR2 sequences are SEHNR and FQNEAQ (reference sequence). CDR3 loop: CASSLISGDTDTQYF. Supplemented by reference TRBV7-9 and TRBJ2-3, the full variable domain reads DTGVSQNPRHKITKRGQNVTFRCDPISEHNRLYWYRQTLGQGPEFLTYFQNEAQLEKSRLLSDRFSAERPKGSFSTLEIQRTEQGDSAMYLCASSLISGDTDTQYFGPGTRLTVL.

The chain employs TRBV7-3 and TRBJ1-1; absent DNA, TCRdb's TRBD1 call cannot be checked. There are 16 residues in the CDR3. The germline V gene has CDR1 SGHTA and CDR2 FQGTGA. CDR3: CASSLTGDGFNTEAFF. The whole variable domain, filled in from reference TRBV7-3 and TRBJ1-1, reads GAGVSQTPSNKVTEKGKYVELRCDPISGHTALYWYRQSLGQGPEFLIYFQGTGAADDSGLPNDRFFAVRPEGSVSTLKIQRTERGDSAVYLCASSLTGDGFNTEAFFGQGTRLTVV.

The chain joins TRBV4-3 to TRBJ2-5. This CDR3 spans 13 amino acids. The germline V gene has CDR1 LGHNA and CDR2 YSLEER. The CDR3 here is CASSQDPEETQYF.

The chain employs TRBV29-1 and TRBJ1-1. The CDR3 sequence is 13 residues long. Germline V gene data show CDR1 as SQVTM and CDR2 as ANQGSEA. The CDR3 here is CSVVQPMNTEAFF.

The chain has TRBV29-1 and TRBJ2-1; TCRdb lists TRBD1, though no DNA is available to test this call. Germline-derived CDR1 and CDR2 are SQVTM and ANQGSEA. This CDR3 is 16 amino acids long. CDR3 residues: CSVEGEGTIIGDEQFF.

The J gene is TRBJ1-1, the V gene TRBV4-3. Germline loops: CDR1 LGHNA, CDR2 YSLEER. The length of the CDR3 is 14 residues. CDR3 sequence: CASSQERMNTEAFF.

CDR3: CASSSSGGHPTDTQYF. This chain joins TRBV9 and TRBJ2-3; TCRdb's assignment of TRBD1 cannot be checked, as there is no DNA. The CDR3 runs 16 residues. CDR1 and CDR2 from the germline V gene are SGDLS and YYNGEE. The variable domain in full, with the rest retrieved from reference TRBV9 and TRBJ2-3, is DSGVTQTPKHLITATGQRVTLRCSPRSGDLSVYWYQQSLDQGLQFLIQYYNGEERAKGNILERFSAQQFPDLHSELNLSSLELGDSALYFCASSSSGGHPTDTQYFGPGTRLTVL.

The rearrangement joins TRBV25-1 to TRBJ2-7; no DNA is available, so the TRBD1 call from TCRdb remains unchecked. This CDR3 has 12 amino acids. The germline gives CDR1 MGHDK, CDR2 SYGVNS. The CDR3 spells CASSVQGYEQYF.

The chain employs TRBV6-5 and TRBJ2-3. In germline, CDR1 is MNHEY, CDR2 SVGAGI. The CDR3 has 13 residues. The CDR3 loop reads CASSYSMADTQYF.

This chain uses TRBV7-3 with TRBJ2-2; the D call of TRBD2 rests on TCRdb alone, since no DNA is present to check it. Germline V CDR1 and CDR2: SGHTA, FQGTGA. The CDR3 loop spans 19 amino acids. The CDR3 sequence: CASSLIATSGGVAAGELFF. Filled out from reference TRBV7-3 and TRBJ2-2, the complete variable domain reads GAGVSQTPSNKVTEKGKYVELRCDPISGHTALYWYRQSLGQGPEFLIYFQGTGAADDSGLPNDRFFAVRPEGSVSTLKIQRTERGDSAVYLCASSLIATSGGVAAGELFFGEGSRLTVL.

This chain uses TRBV28 with TRBJ1-5. This CDR3 region has 15 residues. Germline CDR1 reads MDHEN; CDR2 reads SYDVKM. CDR3 amino acids: CASIWENYSNQPQHF.

The genes are TRBV4-1 and TRBJ1-1; TCRdb proposes TRBD1, but this gene call is untestable without DNA. CDR1 and CDR2 from the germline V gene are MGHRA and YSYEKL. This CDR3 has 16 residues. The CDR3 region is CASSQVLTGENTEAFF.

CDR3 sequence: CASSFVANRGPTEAFF. This chain uses TRBV28 with TRBJ1-1; absent DNA, TCRdb's TRBD1 call cannot be checked. There are 16 residues in the CDR3. Germline lookup yields CDR1 MDHEN and CDR2 SYDVKM.